This TCR beta chain is from a study of blood T cell repertoires in COVID-19. Across the whole study: T cells, B-cell-depleted T cells, or PBMCs supplied cDNA or gDNA.

This clone has just one count. TCRdb's copy holds only in-frame clones and misses some; the assay was immunoSEQ multiplex PCR. The sample has about 130,000 clones, roughly 80% seen once. Germline-derived CDR1 and CDR2 are MNHEY and SMNVEV (reference sequence). The V and J ends lost 0 bases and 12 bases, in that order; junction bases with no gene match: 5. The CDR3 contains 15 residues. The chain combines TRBV27 with TRBJ2-1; 13 bases agree with TRBD2. Sample: PBMCs or T cells enriched from blood (not recorded which). The sequence derives from a man aged 25 to 45 who had recovered from COVID-19. The CDR3, as DNA: TGTGCCAGCAGTTTATCAGGACTAGCGGGAGAGGCGCAGTTCTTC. Encoded protein: CASSLSGLAGEAQFF.